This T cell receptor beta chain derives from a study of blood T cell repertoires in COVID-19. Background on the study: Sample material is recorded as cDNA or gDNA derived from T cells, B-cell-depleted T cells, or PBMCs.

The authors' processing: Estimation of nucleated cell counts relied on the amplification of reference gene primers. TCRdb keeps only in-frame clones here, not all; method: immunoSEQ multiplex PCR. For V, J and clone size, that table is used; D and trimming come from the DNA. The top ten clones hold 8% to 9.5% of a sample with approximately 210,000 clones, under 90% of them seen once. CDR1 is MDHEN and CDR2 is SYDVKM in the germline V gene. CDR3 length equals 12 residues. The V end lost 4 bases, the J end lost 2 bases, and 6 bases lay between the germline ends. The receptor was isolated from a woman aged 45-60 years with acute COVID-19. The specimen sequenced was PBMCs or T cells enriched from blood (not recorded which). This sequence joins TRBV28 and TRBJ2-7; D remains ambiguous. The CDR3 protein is CASSSYTYEQYF. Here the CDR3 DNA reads TGTGCCAGCAGTTCATACACCTACGAGCAGTACTTC.